This is a list of T cell receptor beta chains from one sample in a study of Graves' ophthalmopathy and Graves' hyperthyroidism. TCRdb reprocessed the multiplex PCR reads with MiXCR, giving one entry per CDR3 protein. The data show hundreds of thousands of distinct CDR3 sequences, with just over 40% seen just once and 2.5% to 3.5% held by the top ten. Source material: peripheral blood. Every receptor here comes from an adult man with Graves' ophthalmopathy. Both conserved end residues are part of each CDR3. A D gene is named only where the DNA matches it firmly. Part of the rows lack a size; the others show once, few, many or a class for expanded clones.

clone size: many; D gene: TRBD1; V gene: TRBV12-3/TRBV12-4; J gene: TRBJ2-5; CDR3 protein: CASSPGTGTETQYF; CDR3 DNA: TGTGCCAGCAGCCCAGGGACAGGGACGGAGACCCAGTACTTC
clone size: NA; D gene: NA; V gene: TRBV7-2; J gene: TRBJ2-2; CDR3 protein: CASSQARGANTGELFF; CDR3 DNA: TGTGCCAGCAGCCAGGCGAGGGGGGCGAACACCGGGGAGCTGTTTTTT
clone size: many; D gene: NA; V gene: TRBV19; J gene: TRBJ1-2; CDR3 protein: CASSGRTTGEDRGGYTF; CDR3 DNA: TGTGCCAGTAGCGGAAGGACCACGGGGGAAGATCGGGGTGGCTACACCTTC
clone size: NA; D gene: TRBD1; V gene: TRBV10-3; J gene: TRBJ2-2; CDR3 protein: CASSPMTGTEGELFF; CDR3 DNA: TGTGCCAGCAGTCCGATGACAGGGACGGAGGGGGAGCTGTTTTTT
clone size: few; D gene: NA; V gene: TRBV10-2; J gene: TRBJ2-1; CDR3 protein: CASGEINEQFF; CDR3 DNA: TGCGCCAGCGGGGAAATCAATGAGCAGTTCTTC
clone size: NA; D gene: TRBD1; V gene: TRBV29-1; J gene: TRBJ2-5; CDR3 protein: CASGTGEETQYF; CDR3 DNA: TGTGCCAGCGGGACAGGGGAAGAGACCCAGTACTTC
clone size: many; D gene: NA; V gene: TRBV7-8; J gene: TRBJ2-7; CDR3 protein: CASYEQYF; CDR3 DNA: TGTGCCAGCTACGAGCAGTACTTC
clone size: many; D gene: TRBD1; V gene: TRBV7-9; J gene: TRBJ2-7; CDR3 protein: CASSLAMDRGRNEQYF; CDR3 DNA: TGTGCCAGCAGCTTAGCCATGGACAGGGGGCGTAACGAGCAGTACTTC
clone size: NA; D gene: NA; V gene: TRBV10-3; J gene: TRBJ1-3; CDR3 protein: CASSGSDDYGYTIYF; CDR3 DNA: TGTGCCAGCAGTGGTTCAGACGACTATGGCTACACCATATATTTT
clone size: NA; D gene: NA; V gene: TRBV10-3; J gene: TRBJ1-1; CDR3 protein: CASSDGGEESEAFF; CDR3 DNA: TGTGCCAGCAGTGACGGGGGGGAGGAAAGTGAAGCTTTCTTT
clone size: NA; D gene: NA; V gene: TRBV10-3; J gene: TRBJ1-6; CDR3 protein: CAISEVGNSPLHF; CDR3 DNA: TGTGCCATCAGTGAGGTGGGAAATTCACCCCTCCACTTT
clone size: many; D gene: NA; V gene: TRBV6-6; J gene: TRBJ1-2; CDR3 protein: CAESRDLSPNYGYTF; CDR3 DNA: TGTGCCGAATCCCGGGATCTCTCCCCTAACTATGGCTACACCTTC
clone size: NA; D gene: NA; V gene: TRBV2; J gene: TRBJ2-6; CDR3 protein: CASSGLTFGANVLTF; CDR3 DNA: TGTGCCAGCAGTGGGCTGACCTTTGGGGCCAACGTCCTGACTTTC
clone size: few; D gene: NA; V gene: TRBV2; J gene: TRBJ1-5; CDR3 protein: CASSPFDSLGNQPQHF; CDR3 DNA: TGTGCCAGCTCACCCTTCGACAGTTTGGGCAATCAGCCCCAGCATTTT
clone size: NA; D gene: TRBD1; V gene: TRBV14; J gene: TRBJ2-6; CDR3 protein: CASSPYQGAYVLTF; CDR3 DNA: TGTGCCAGCAGCCCCTACCAGGGGGCCTACGTCCTGACTTTC
clone size: NA; D gene: TRBD1; V gene: TRBV10-3; J gene: TRBJ2-6; CDR3 protein: CASKGAAGANVLTF; CDR3 DNA: TGTGCCTCGAAGGGGGCGGCTGGGGCCAACGTCCTGACTTTC
clone size: NA; D gene: NA; V gene: TRBV12-3/TRBV12-4; J gene: TRBJ2-3; CDR3 protein: CASSMAGLPYF; CDR3 DNA: TGTGCCAGCAGTATGGCAGGGCTCCCGTATTTT
clone size: NA; D gene: NA; V gene: TRBV12-3/TRBV12-4; J gene: TRBJ1-6; CDR3 protein: CASSFSGRNNSPLHF; CDR3 DNA: TGTGCCAGCAGTTTCTCGGGGCGGAATAATTCACCCCTCCACTTT
clone size: many; D gene: NA; V gene: TRBV24-1; J gene: TRBJ2-5; CDR3 protein: CATSERRGGLETQYF; CDR3 DNA: TGTGCCACCAGTGAACGCAGGGGCGGTTTAGAGACCCAGTACTTC
clone size: NA; D gene: NA; V gene: TRBV10-3; J gene: TRBJ2-7; CDR3 protein: CAISAPGHISYEQYF; CDR3 DNA: TGTGCCATCAGTGCCCCGGGACACATCTCCTACGAGCAGTACTTC
clone size: many; D gene: TRBD1; V gene: TRBV29-1; J gene: TRBJ1-2; CDR3 protein: CSVGGQGVYYGYTF; CDR3 DNA: TGCAGCGTTGGGGGACAGGGGGTGTACTATGGCTACACCTTC
clone size: NA; D gene: NA; V gene: TRBV10-3; J gene: TRBJ2-7; CDR3 protein: CAISPAGPYEQYF; CDR3 DNA: TGTGCCATCAGTCCCGCCGGACCCTACGAGCAGTACTTC
clone size: NA; D gene: TRBD2; V gene: TRBV7-2; J gene: TRBJ2-5; CDR3 protein: CTSSQRGEYEETQYF; CDR3 DNA: TGTACCAGCAGCCAGCGGGGGGAGTACGAAGAGACCCAGTACTTC
clone size: NA; D gene: NA; V gene: TRBV5-1; J gene: TRBJ1-1; CDR3 protein: CASSPTGATEAFF; CDR3 DNA: TGCGCCAGCAGCCCTACAGGTGCCACTGAAGCTTTCTTT
clone size: once; D gene: NA; V gene: TRBV29-1; J gene: TRBJ1-5; CDR3 protein: CSSAPGDGQPQHF; CDR3 DNA: TGCAGCTCCGCCCCAGGGGATGGTCAGCCCCAGCATTTT
clone size: many; D gene: NA; V gene: TRBV7-3; J gene: TRBJ1-2; CDR3 protein: CASSLRPGADYGYTF; CDR3 DNA: TGTGCCAGCAGCTTAAGGCCAGGCGCAGACTATGGCTACACCTTC
clone size: many; D gene: TRBD2; V gene: TRBV10-3; J gene: TRBJ2-3; CDR3 protein: CAISKTSGNTDTQYF; CDR3 DNA: TGTGCCATCAGTAAGACTAGCGGGAATACAGATACGCAGTATTTT
clone size: NA; D gene: NA; V gene: TRBV12-3/TRBV12-4; J gene: TRBJ2-2; CDR3 protein: CASSSFGGSTGELFF; CDR3 DNA: TGTGCCAGCAGTTCATTCGGAGGGAGCACCGGGGAGCTGTTTTTT
clone size: NA; D gene: TRBD1; V gene: TRBV10-3; J gene: TRBJ2-7; CDR3 protein: CASSRDRDGEQYF; CDR3 DNA: TGTGCCAGCTCACGGGACAGGGATGGCGAGCAGTACTTC
clone size: NA; D gene: NA; V gene: TRBV7-2; J gene: TRBJ2-2; CDR3 protein: CASSLDFRQGKLFF; CDR3 DNA: TGTGCCAGCAGCTTAGATTTCAGGCAGGGGAAGCTGTTTTTT
clone size: NA; D gene: NA; V gene: TRBV29-1; J gene: TRBJ1-1; CDR3 protein: CSVDRQVATGAFF; CDR3 DNA: TGCAGCGTCGATAGACAGGTTGCGACTGGAGCTTTCTTT
clone size: NA; D gene: TRBD1; V gene: TRBV10-3; J gene: TRBJ1-5; CDR3 protein: CAISEYGTGGGQPQHF; CDR3 DNA: TGTGCCATCAGTGAATACGGGACAGGGGGCGGACAGCCCCAGCATTTT
clone size: NA; D gene: NA; V gene: TRBV10-3; J gene: TRBJ2-5; CDR3 protein: CAISDHSNQGETQYF; CDR3 DNA: TGTGCCATCAGTGATCATAGCAATCAGGGGGAGACCCAGTACTTC
clone size: NA; D gene: TRBD1; V gene: TRBV5-1; J gene: TRBJ2-7; CDR3 protein: CASSLELGQGAYEQYF; CDR3 DNA: TGCGCCAGCAGCTTGGAATTGGGACAGGGGGCATACGAGCAGTACTTC
clone size: few; D gene: TRBD1; V gene: TRBV7-9; J gene: TRBJ1-3; CDR3 protein: CASSLGDRGTYSGNTIYF; CDR3 DNA: TGTGCCAGCAGCTTAGGGGACAGGGGGACGTACTCTGGAAACACCATATATTTT
clone size: few; D gene: NA; V gene: TRBV19; J gene: TRBJ2-5; CDR3 protein: CASSISRQNQETQYF; CDR3 DNA: TGTGCCAGTAGTATCTCTAGACAGAACCAAGAGACCCAGTACTTC
clone size: many; D gene: NA; V gene: TRBV6-5; J gene: TRBJ1-1; CDR3 protein: CASSAGATEAFF; CDR3 DNA: TGTGCCAGCAGCGCAGGAGCCACTGAAGCTTTCTTT
clone size: NA; D gene: TRBD1; V gene: TRBV19; J gene: TRBJ1-5; CDR3 protein: CASSIGQGSVAQHF; CDR3 DNA: TGTGCCAGTAGTATCGGACAGGGGTCCGTGGCCCAGCATTTT
clone size: few; D gene: TRBD1; V gene: TRBV14; J gene: TRBJ1-2; CDR3 protein: CASSQGTGTGVYGYTF; CDR3 DNA: TGTGCCAGCAGCCAAGGGACAGGGACAGGGGTCTATGGCTACACCTTC
clone size: many; D gene: TRBD2; V gene: TRBV9; J gene: TRBJ2-5; CDR3 protein: CASSVEASGGQETQYF; CDR3 DNA: TGTGCCAGCAGCGTAGAGGCTAGCGGGGGTCAAGAGACCCAGTACTTC
clone size: few; D gene: TRBD2; V gene: TRBV19; J gene: TRBJ2-2; CDR3 protein: CASSQEAGGDTGELFF; CDR3 DNA: TGTGCCAGCAGCCAAGAGGCGGGAGGGGACACCGGGGAGCTGTTTTTT
clone size: NA; D gene: NA; V gene: TRBV30; J gene: TRBJ1-1; CDR3 protein: CAWTAGVMNTEAFF; CDR3 DNA: TGTGCCTGGACCGCCGGGGTCATGAACACTGAAGCTTTCTTT
clone size: NA; D gene: TRBD2; V gene: TRBV5-8; J gene: TRBJ2-7; CDR3 protein: CASSSSGSLSYEQYF; CDR3 DNA: TGTGCCAGCAGCTCTAGCGGGAGCCTCTCCTACGAGCAGTACTTC
clone size: many; D gene: TRBD1; V gene: TRBV5-1; J gene: TRBJ2-5; CDR3 protein: CASSYGTVKETQYF; CDR3 DNA: TGCGCCAGCAGCTACGGGACAGTTAAAGAGACCCAGTACTTC
clone size: many; D gene: NA; V gene: TRBV5-1; J gene: TRBJ1-2; CDR3 protein: CASSLGGAGAYGYTF; CDR3 DNA: TGCGCCAGCAGCCTCGGTGGAGCCGGGGCCTATGGCTACACCTTC
clone size: NA; D gene: TRBD1; V gene: TRBV10-3; J gene: TRBJ2-2; CDR3 protein: CAIGRGQGLMNTGELFF; CDR3 DNA: TGTGCCATCGGCCGGGGACAGGGGCTAATGAACACCGGGGAGCTGTTTTTT
clone size: few; D gene: TRBD1; V gene: TRBV5-1; J gene: TRBJ2-7; CDR3 protein: CASSFPGTGAYEQYF; CDR3 DNA: TGCGCCAGCAGCTTCCCCGGGACAGGGGCCTACGAGCAGTACTTC
clone size: many; D gene: NA; V gene: TRBV25-1; J gene: TRBJ1-3; CDR3 protein: CASSDSMGTLISGNTIYF; CDR3 DNA: TGTGCCAGCAGTGATTCGATGGGGACGCTAATCTCTGGAAACACCATATATTTT
clone size: NA; D gene: NA; V gene: TRBV15; J gene: TRBJ1-2; CDR3 protein: CATSSFRNYGYTF; CDR3 DNA: TGTGCCACCAGCAGTTTTCGGAACTATGGCTACACCTTC
clone size: NA; D gene: NA; V gene: TRBV11-2; J gene: TRBJ2-5; CDR3 protein: CASSGTAPGETQYF; CDR3 DNA: TGTGCCAGCAGCGGCACAGCCCCGGGGGAGACCCAGTACTTC
clone size: many; D gene: NA; V gene: TRBV7-2; J gene: TRBJ2-7; CDR3 protein: CASSLESRGQYEQYF; CDR3 DNA: TGTGCCAGCAGCTTAGAGTCCCGGGGGCAGTACGAGCAGTACTTC
clone size: many; D gene: NA; V gene: TRBV29-1; J gene: TRBJ2-5; CDR3 protein: CSVDRGGAETQYF; CDR3 DNA: TGCAGCGTTGACAGGGGCGGGGCGGAGACCCAGTACTTC
clone size: many; D gene: TRBD1; V gene: TRBV13; J gene: TRBJ1-2; CDR3 protein: CASSLTTGGRGGYTF; CDR3 DNA: TGTGCCAGCAGCCTTACGACAGGGGGACGGGGTGGCTACACCTTC
clone size: NA; D gene: NA; V gene: TRBV25-1; J gene: TRBJ2-3; CDR3 protein: CASSSHTGRTDTQYF; CDR3 DNA: TGTGCCAGCAGCTCTCATACCGGAAGGACAGATACGCAGTATTTT
clone size: NA; D gene: TRBD1; V gene: TRBV10-3; J gene: TRBJ1-1; CDR3 protein: CAISESGQGDVEAFF; CDR3 DNA: TGTGCCATCAGTGAGTCGGGACAGGGGGACGTAGAGGCTTTCTTT
clone size: once; D gene: NA; V gene: TRBV9; J gene: TRBJ2-2; CDR3 protein: CASSQDLAGSTGELFF; CDR3 DNA: TGTGCCAGCAGCCAAGATCTGGCAGGGAGCACCGGGGAGCTGTTTTTT